Listed below are T cell receptor beta chains from one sample, sequenced in a study of blood T cell repertoires in COVID-19. TCRdb's copy holds only in-frame clones and misses some; the assay was immunoSEQ multiplex PCR. The table includes around 130,000 clones, roughly 90% detected once. The source material was peripheral blood. These receptors originate from a man aged 35 to 55 with acute or convalescent COVID-19. CDR3s leave out the opening cysteine and the closing phenylalanine or tryptophan. The D gene is left open where the match is weak.

-	TRBV4-1	TRBJ2-6	ASSQGRGSGANVLT
-	TRBV21-1	TRBJ1-2	ASAIPRKDYGYT
TRBD1	TRBV30	TRBJ1-6	AWRGTGNSPLH
TRBD1	TRBV9	TRBJ1-5	ASSATGTGNQPQH
-	TRBV30	TRBJ1-1	AWSDGGFATEAF
-	TRBV21-1	TRBJ1-4	ASSKLHREGEKLF
-	TRBV11-3	TRBJ2-5	ASSFSSAETQY
-	TRBV27	TRBJ1-1	ASSYPGGTEAF
TRBD1	TRBV5-5	TRBJ2-7	ASSLFTTGGYEQY
TRBD1	TRBV5-1	TRBJ1-6	ASSPGQGQGSPLH
-	TRBV5-4	TRBJ1-3	ASSLSSSGNTIY
-	TRBV2	TRBJ2-7	ASRDLHEQY
-	TRBV19	TRBJ1-5	ASSPRGGSNQPQH
-	TRBV4-2	TRBJ2-5	ASSRTVQETQY
TRBD2	TRBV18	TRBJ2-2	ASSRGLSYTGELF
TRBD2	TRBV19	TRBJ2-1	ASIGPSGGLNNEQF
-	TRBV30	TRBJ2-1	ARGTPRGGRYNEQF
TRBD1	TRBV2	TRBJ2-7	ASSYDRGVRSYEQY
TRBD1	TRBV3-1/TRBV3-2	TRBJ1-2	ASSRRQGAYGYT
TRBD2	TRBV9	TRBJ2-7	ASSAGLAGFTSYEQY
TRBD1	TRBV19	TRBJ2-1	ASGQDRDSYNEQF
-	TRBV12-3/TRBV12-4	TRBJ1-1	ASSYTAGDIYF
-	TRBV5-4	TRBJ1-1	ASSSDRGPLDEAF
TRBD2	TRBV6-5	TRBJ2-7	ASSPGTSGYEQY
-	TRBV6-6	TRBJ1-2	ASSYSGTQTYGYT
-	TRBV3-1/TRBV3-2	TRBJ2-5	ASSQAEETQY
-	TRBV10-1	TRBJ2-3	ASSELGVADTQY
TRBD1	TRBV27	TRBJ1-5	ASSLSAGGGQPQH
TRBD1	TRBV10-2	TRBJ1-5	ASRDRVNQPQH
-	TRBV19	TRBJ1-1	ASSIGLGRTGEAF
TRBD1	TRBV4-3	TRBJ2-2	ASSWDRERGGELF
-	TRBV5-8	TRBJ1-1	ASPSVAPLRQRVNTEAF
TRBD1	TRBV7-8	TRBJ2-2	ASSADRVNTGELF
TRBD2	TRBV27	TRBJ2-2	ASSPRGGNTGELF
TRBD1	TRBV27	TRBJ1-5	ASSPTGSNQPQH
TRBD1	TRBV27	TRBJ2-1	ASISGTGGLDEQF
TRBD2	TRBV5-6	TRBJ2-5	ASSSAGASETQY
-	TRBV6-5	TRBJ1-6	ASSTDWVGNSPLH
TRBD1	TRBV6-6	TRBJ2-7	ASSYRDGTGEQY
-	TRBV30	TRBJ1-2	AWSGIGGYT
-	TRBV5-1	TRBJ2-5	ASSADSFETQY